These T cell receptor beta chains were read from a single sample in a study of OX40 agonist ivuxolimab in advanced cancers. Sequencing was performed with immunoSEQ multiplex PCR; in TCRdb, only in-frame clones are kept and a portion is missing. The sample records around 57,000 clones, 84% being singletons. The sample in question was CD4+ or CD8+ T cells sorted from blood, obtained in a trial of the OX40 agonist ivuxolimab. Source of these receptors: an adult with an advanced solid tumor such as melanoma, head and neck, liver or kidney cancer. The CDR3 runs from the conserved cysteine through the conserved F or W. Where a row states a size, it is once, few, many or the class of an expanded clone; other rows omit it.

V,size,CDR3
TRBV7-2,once,CASSYRGRETQYF
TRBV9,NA,CASAKDRPSYNEQFF
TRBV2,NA,CASSTQGLNTEAFF
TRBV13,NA,CASSYLRTGYTDTQYF
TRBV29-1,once,CSVEDYVVPDTQYF
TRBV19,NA,CASSIPRAEQFF
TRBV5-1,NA,CASSNQGTANNSPLHF
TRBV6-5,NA,CASKGGPEISQPQHF
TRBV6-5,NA,CASSYSGGVTEAFF
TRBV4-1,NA,CASSQPSFYEQYF
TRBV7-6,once,CASSPSLGSEAFF
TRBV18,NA,CASSPGTGSPEAFF
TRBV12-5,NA,CASGLDRVSGNTIYF
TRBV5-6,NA,CASSQGQGRYGYTF
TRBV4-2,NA,CASSPDRAGQTTNEKLFF
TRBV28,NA,CASSLSGSNQPQHF
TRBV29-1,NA,CSVASPGSPYEQYF
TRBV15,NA,CATSREGGYQPQHF
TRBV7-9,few,CASSLRQGQGNEQFF
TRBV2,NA,CASSEIPQNTEAFF
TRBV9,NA,CASSVAQLAGGTGELFF
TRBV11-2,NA,CASSLLFANTGELFF
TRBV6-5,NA,CASRNVGGHTGELFF
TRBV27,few,CASSLLGTGEKLFF
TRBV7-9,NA,CASASGAYNEQFF
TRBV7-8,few,CASSLAQETQYF
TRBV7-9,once,CASSLTGGRDTSGNTIYF
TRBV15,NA,CATSRAGQGAGEQYF
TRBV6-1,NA,CASRQAADSPLHF
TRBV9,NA,CASSDGSFGTEQYEQYF
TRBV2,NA,CASRESPGTYFEAFF
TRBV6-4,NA,CASRLIREDTEAFF
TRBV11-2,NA,CASSVDRGPNSPLHF
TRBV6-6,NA,CASSLGPMNTEAFF
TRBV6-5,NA,CASSQGTVYEKLFF
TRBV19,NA,CASSITRGDYGYTF
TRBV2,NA,CASRPDRGGNQPQHF
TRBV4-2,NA,CASSQEWGRDTQYF
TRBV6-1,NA,CASSPLTGGSGELFF
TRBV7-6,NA,CASSSGDSSGELFF
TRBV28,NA,CASSLSLRQGRSYEQYF
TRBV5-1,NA,CASSFSGVDEKLFF
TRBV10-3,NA,CAISDFTLLGDTQYF
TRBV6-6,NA,CASRVGGSGANVLTF
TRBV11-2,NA,CASSFQGRIYTDTQYF
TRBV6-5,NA,CASSYLRGEQFF
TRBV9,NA,CASSVGPGNEKLFF